The next 15 T cell receptor beta chains were all read from a single sample in a study of T cells in tumors after PD-1 blockade. Sequencing used immunoSEQ multiplex PCR; TCRdb keeps in-frame clones, though not all of them. The table has more than 45,000 clones, more than 60% seen once. The sample was PBMCs, taken before anti-PD-1 therapy. The source is a human donor with advanced basal cell or squamous cell carcinoma (not recorded which).

The chain carries TRBV28 and TRBJ2-1; 15 bases line up with TRBD2. V lost 5 bases, J lost 5 bases, and 7 bases stayed unmatched. CDR1 is MDHEN and CDR2 is SYDVKM in the germline V gene. This CDR3 spans 17 amino acids. CDR3 DNA sequence: TGTGCCAGCAGTACCGCCTGGACTAGCGGGAGGGACAATGAGCAGTTCTTC. It is translated as CASSTAWTSGRDNEQFF.

The rearrangement links TRBV5-4 to TRBJ2-3; 8 bases line up with TRBD2. Losses at the gene ends were 4 bases for V and 4 bases for J; bases not matched to a gene: 8. This CDR3 has 15 residues. From germline, CDR1 is SGHNT and CDR2 YYREEE (reference sequence). The CDR3 nucleotides read TGTGCCAGCAGCCTAAGCGGGAGCAGGGCAGATACGCAGTATTTT. Translated: CASSLSGSRADTQYF. Based on the CDR3 plus reference TRBV5-4 and TRBJ2-3, the full variable domain is ETGVTQSPTHLIKTRGQQVTLRCSSQSGHNTVSWYQQALGQGPQFIFQYYREEENGRGNFPPRFSGLQFPNYSSELNVNALELDDSALYLCASSLSGSRADTQYFGPGTRLTVL.

The V and J genes are TRBV13 and TRBJ2-1; D possibly corresponds to TRBD1 (6 bases). Germline V gene data show CDR1 as PRHDT and CDR2 as FYEKMQ (reference sequence). V lost 5 bases to trimming and J lost 10 bases, with 21 bases between them. CDR3 length equals 15 residues. The CDR3 reads CASSPQGRVGVEQFF. Here the CDR3 DNA reads TGTGCCAGCAGCCCCCAGGGGCGGGTGGGAGTGGAGCAGTTCTTC.

V is TRBV9 and J is TRBJ2-1, with D perhaps matching TRBD2 (5 bases). The germline V gene has CDR1 SGDLS and CDR2 YYNGEE. The V gene lost 0 bases and the J gene lost 2 bases, with 6 bases spanning the gap. The CDR3 consists of 14 residues. The CDR3 protein is CASSVAGTYNEQFF. The CDR3 bases are TGTGCCAGCAGCGTAGCGGGAACCTACAATGAGCAGTTCTTC. The variable domain in full, with the rest retrieved from reference TRBV9 and TRBJ2-1, is DSGVTQTPKHLITATGQRVTLRCSPRSGDLSVYWYQQSLDQGLQFLIQYYNGEERAKGNILERFSAQQFPDLHSELNLSSLELGDSALYFCASSVAGTYNEQFFGPGTRLTVL.

CDR3 sequence: CASGLENQPQHF. In nucleotides, the CDR3 is TGTGCTAGTGGTCTGGAGAATCAGCCCCAGCATTTT. This rearrangement joins TRBV12-5 to TRBJ1-5; D is uncertain. V lost 5 bases, J lost 4 bases, and 6 bases lay in between. CDR1 and CDR2 (germline): LGHNT, FRNRAP. The CDR3 length is 12 residues. Complete variable domain (other parts from reference TRBV12-5 and TRBJ1-5): DARVTQTPRHKVTEMGQEVTMRCQPILGHNTVFWYRQTMMQGLELLAYFRNRAPLDDSGMPKDRFSAEMPDATLATLKIQPSEPRDSAVYFCASGLENQPQHFGDGTRLSIL.

The chain links TRBV6-5 to TRBJ2-1; TRBD2 aligns across 9 bases. This CDR3 has 15 residues. Germline assignment: CDR1 MNHEY and CDR2 SVGAGI. The V segment lost 4 bases and the J segment 2 bases; nucleotides outside the gene matches: 3. CDR3 bases: TGTGCCAGCAGTTTTGGCGGGGGGGCCTACAATGAGCAGTTCTTC. Amino acid sequence: CASSFGGGAYNEQFF.

The chain has TRBV7-8 and TRBJ2-2; TRBD1 matches 12 bases. Germline CDR1 reads SGHVS; CDR2 reads FQNEAQ. The CDR3 consists of 16 residues. V was clipped by 5 bases and J by 7 bases; unmatched bases: 8. CDR3 protein: CASSPWGQGAVGELFF. The CDR3 bases are TGTGCCAGCAGCCCGTGGGGACAGGGGGCGGTCGGGGAGCTGTTTTTT.

The genes are TRBV19 and TRBJ2-7; 9 positions match TRBD1. CDR1 and CDR2 from the germline V gene are LNHDA and SQIVND (reference sequence). This CDR3 region has 15 residues. The V and J ends lost 1 base and 2 bases, in that order; junction bases with no gene match: 3. CDR3 loop: CASSIGTGVTYEQYF. CDR3 sequence (DNA): TGTGCCAGTAGTATAGGGACAGGGGTTACCTACGAGCAGTACTTC.

This clone was seen once. The chain is built from TRBV6-2 or TRBV6-3 and TRBJ2-1, with TRBD2 matching over 8 bases. From germline, CDR1 is MNHEY and CDR2 SVGEGT. The CDR3 runs 17 residues. Unmatched junction bases numbered 14, after V lost 6 bases and J lost 4 bases. This CDR3 reads CASSPSMVGGGYNEQFF. Here the CDR3 DNA reads TGTGCCAGCAGCCCTTCTATGGTCGGGGGGGGATACAATGAGCAGTTCTTC.

This clone has more than one count but fewer than ten. V and J are TRBV7-9 and TRBJ2-6; 8 bases are shared with TRBD1. V dropped 6 bases and J dropped 0; count of bases not matched to a gene: 4. The CDR3 has 16 amino acids. Per the germline V gene, CDR1 is SEHNR and CDR2 is FQNEAQ (reference sequence). This chain's CDR3 is CASRMGQDSGANVLTF. CDR3 coding DNA: TGTGCCAGCAGAATGGGACAGGACTCTGGGGCCAACGTCCTGACTTTC. The whole variable domain, remainder taken from reference TRBV7-9 and TRBJ2-6, is DTGVSQNPRHKITKRGQNVTFRCDPISEHNRLYWYRQTLGQGPEFLTYFQNEAQLEKSRLLSDRFSAERPKGSFSTLEIQRTEQGDSAMYLCASRMGQDSGANVLTFGAGSRLTVL.

This chain links TRBV7-9 with TRBJ2-1, with TRBD2 identical over 9 bases. With 5 bases clipped from V and 10 bases from J, the junction kept 12 bases outside the gene matches. Germline V gives CDR1 SEHNR, CDR2 FQNEAQ (reference sequence). This CDR3 comprises 15 residues. The CDR3 protein is CASSPLSGGRGEQFF. The CDR3 DNA follows: TGTGCCAGCAGCCCTCTTAGCGGGGGTCGTGGCGAGCAGTTCTTC. The entire variable domain, with the rest obtained from reference TRBV7-9 and TRBJ2-1, is as follows: DTGVSQNPRHKITKRGQNVTFRCDPISEHNRLYWYRQTLGQGPEFLTYFQNEAQLEKSRLLSDRFSAERPKGSFSTLEIQRTEQGDSAMYLCASSPLSGGRGEQFFGPGTRLTVL.

The CDR3 loop reads CASSQDPSGGHYNEQFF. CDR3 nucleotides: TGTGCCAGCAGCCAAGATCCTAGCGGGGGGCACTACAATGAGCAGTTCTTC. The chain employs TRBV3-1 (or the pseudogene TRBV3-2) and TRBJ2-1; TRBD2 matches 11 bases. From germline, CDR1 is LGHDT and CDR2 YNNKEL (reference sequence). Trimming removed 0 bases from V and 3 bases from J; junction bases left unmatched: 4. The CDR3 sequence is 17 residues long.

The CDR3 coding sequence is TGTGCCACCAGAAGGGGGGTTGGAGCTGGAGATACGCAGTATTTT. Translated, it gives CATRRGVGAGDTQYF. The chain recombines TRBV24-1 with TRBJ2-3; D may match TRBD1 or TRBD2 (6 bases each). Trimming took off 7 bases at V and 5 bases at J, with 18 bases between the two ends. The CDR3 is 15 amino acids. Germline V gives CDR1 KGHDR, CDR2 SFDVKD.

This sequence joins TRBV7-3 and TRBJ2-2, with D maybe TRBD2 (5 bases). The CDR3 length is 16 residues. Germline V gene data show CDR1 as SGHTA and CDR2 as FQGTGA. V lost 5 bases and J 5 bases, leaving 18 bases between the germline ends. Written as DNA, the CDR3 is TGTGCCAGCAGCCCGGATCTGGGGAGAGTTACCGGGGAGCTGTTTTTT. This sequence encodes CASSPDLGRVTGELFF.

This rearrangement joins TRBV6-6 to TRBJ1-5; TRBD1 is a possible D gene (6 bases). Germline lookup yields CDR1 MNHNY and CDR2 SVGAGI (reference sequence). V was cut by 7 bases and J by 6 bases, with 13 bases left in between. This CDR3 has 13 amino acids. CDR3 DNA sequence: TGTGCCAGCACTAACAGGGCTGGTCAGCCCCAGCATTTT. This codes for CASTNRAGQPQHF.